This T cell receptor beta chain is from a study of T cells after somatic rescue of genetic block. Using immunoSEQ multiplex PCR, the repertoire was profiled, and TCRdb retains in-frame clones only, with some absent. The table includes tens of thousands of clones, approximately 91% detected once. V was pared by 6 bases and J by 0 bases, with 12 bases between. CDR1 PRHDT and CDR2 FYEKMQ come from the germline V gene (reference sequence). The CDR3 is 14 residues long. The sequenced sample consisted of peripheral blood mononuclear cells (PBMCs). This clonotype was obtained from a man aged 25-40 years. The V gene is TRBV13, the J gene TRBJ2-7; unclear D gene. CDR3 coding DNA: TGTGCCAGCAGTCTGAAGGCAGTCTCCTACGAGCAGTACTTC. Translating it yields CASSLKAVSYEQYF.